Listed here is a single T cell receptor (beta chain). The antigen is undetermined. This CDR3 is 13 amino acids long. Trimming shortened V by 7 bases and J by 1 base, and 10 bases separated the two germline ends. Per the germline V gene, CDR1 is SEHNR and CDR2 is FQNEAQ (reference sequence). Attachment of unique molecular identifiers to individual cDNA molecules was performed. TCRdb processed the 5' RACE reads anew with MiXCR; each CDR3 protein has one entry. The sample shows some 91,000 distinct CDR3 sequences, roughly 11% of them seen only once. The data derive from a study of early T cells in non-severe SARS-CoV-2 infection. Looking at the study overall: Chains were unpaired, as sequencing was done on bulk RNA from unsorted whole blood.

General observations from the study: Comparison of clonotypes with VDJdb favored anti-spike CD8 responses while missing private and CD4 specificities.

The chain uses TRBV7-9 and TRBJ1-1; D possibly corresponds to TRBD1 (6 bases). This receptor was identified in an adult who was a healthcare worker with PCR-confirmed SARS-CoV-2 infection or an uninfected control (not recorded which). The starting material was whole blood, obtained at baseline. CDR3 sequence (DNA): TGTGCCAGCACCCTAGGGGGGAACACTGAAGCTTTCTTT. It translates to CASTLGGNTEAFF.